This is a list of T cell receptor beta chains from one sample in a study of identical twins. MiXCR was run by TCRdb on the 5' RACE reads, yielding one entry per CDR3 protein. The data hold some 690,000 distinct CDR3 sequences, with approximately 21% observed a single time. This sample also belongs to another study, concerning T cells expressing NK-cell markers.

The sequencing input was PBMCs. These receptor sequences come from a woman aged 18-29 years in good health. CDR3s include the opening cysteine and the closing phenylalanine or tryptophan. The D gene is left open where the match is weak. Size is stated for part of the rows, as once, few or many counts, or as a class when the clone is expanded.

>.|TRBV6-5|TRBJ2-2|.
CASSYSRALGELFF
TGTGCCAGCAGTTACTCGAGAGCGCTCGGGGAGCTGTTTTTT
>.|TRBV7-2|TRBJ2-1|.
CAAQTEPYNEQFF
TGTGCCGCCCAGACAGAGCCTTACAATGAGCAGTTCTTC
>.|TRBV12-3/TRBV12-4|TRBJ1-2|.
CASRATGKGGYTF
TGTGCCAGCAGGGCAACAGGGAAGGGTGGCTACACCTTC
>.|TRBV27|TRBJ2-1|once
CASREGMSSYNEQFF
TGTGCCAGCAGGGAGGGTATGAGCTCCTACAATGAGCAGTTCTTC
>.|TRBV4-1|TRBJ2-5|.
CASSRDSAGRETQYF
TGCGCCAGCAGCCGAGACTCGGCGGGACGAGAGACCCAGTACTTC
>.|TRBV18|TRBJ1-4|many
CASSPDASLREKLFF
TGTGCCAGCTCACCGGACGCCTCGTTAAGGGAAAAACTGTTTTTT
>.|TRBV12-3/TRBV12-4|TRBJ2-2|.
CASTRSQVGAGELFF
TGTGCCAGCACCCGCTCCCAGGTCGGGGCCGGGGAGCTGTTTTTT
>.|TRBV20-1|TRBJ2-1|few
CSATDLTNEQFF
TGCAGTGCTACCGACCTCACGAATGAGCAGTTCTTC
>.|TRBV18|TRBJ1-4|many
CASSPQADPNEKLFF
TGTGCCAGCTCACCACAGGCCGACCCTAATGAAAAACTGTTTTTT
>TRBD2|TRBV20-1|TRBJ2-3|many
CSARVPSGDTQYF
TGCAGTGCTAGAGTACCTAGCGGAGATACGCAGTATTTT
>TRBD1|TRBV12-3/TRBV12-4|TRBJ1-1|.
CASSFSVGQIEAFF
TGTGCCAGCAGTTTTTCAGTGGGACAGATTGAAGCTTTCTTT
>.|TRBV12-3/TRBV12-4|TRBJ1-2|.
CASSFKGGYTF
TGTGCCAGCAGTTTTAAAGGTGGCTACACCTTC
>.|TRBV6-1|TRBJ2-3|few
CASRDIYTDTQYF
TGTGCCAGCCGGGACATCTACACAGATACGCAGTATTTT
>TRBD2|TRBV20-1|TRBJ2-3|few
CSARERGVGTDTQYF
TGCAGTGCAAGAGAGCGGGGGGTGGGCACAGATACGCAGTATTTT
>TRBD1|TRBV20-1|TRBJ2-7|few
CSASSGTGGYEQYF
TGCAGTGCTAGCTCCGGGACAGGGGGCTACGAGCAGTACTTC
>.|TRBV29-1|TRBJ2-7|few
CSQRLRESYEQYF
TGCAGCCAAAGGCTACGGGAGAGCTACGAGCAGTACTTC